One T cell receptor (beta chain) is described in this entry. Its antigen remains unidentified. This could be a read error, since a much larger clone is one nucleotide away. The data were obtained in a study of T-cell memory formation after mild COVID-19. The wider study: The study found TCR clusters largely donor specific.

TCRdb re-analysed the 5' RACE reads in MiXCR, keeping a single row per CDR3 protein. Seen here are some 300,000 distinct CDR3 sequences, 20% observed once, and the top ten hold approximately 22%. The CDR3 length is 13 residues. The V gene's germline CDR1 is SNHLY and CDR2 FYNNEI. Notes on the study in general: Contracting clones from day 15 to 85 showed balanced CD4/CD8; later expanders favored CD4+. Researchers report contracting CD4+ clones mostly in CM and EM, with CD8+ clones in EMRA. Some clones that responded were present in memory (sampled pre-infection), which suggests cross-reactive memory joined.

The sample consisted of PBMCs or a T cell subset sorted from them (not recorded which). The V call is TRBV2, the J call TRBJ2-3, with D possibly matching TRBD2 (5 bases). The TCR sequence derives from a man younger than 35 who had mild COVID-19 (a few samples of this study predate the infection). Cell type and time point are not known. The CDR3 loop is CASSEDRGDTLYF. The CDR3 DNA is TGTGCCAGCAGTGAAGATCGGGGAGATACGCTGTATTTT.